These T cell receptor beta chains were read from a single sample in a study of control samples from healthy donors and cancer patients. Profiled with immunoSEQ multiplex PCR; TCRdb holds only in-frame clones, not every one. This sample yields about 160,000 clones, of which around 96% are seen a single time; just over 1% belongs to the top ten. The source material was blood. Receptors originate from a woman aged 25 to 39 in good health. CDR3s leave out the opening cysteine and the closing phenylalanine or tryptophan. Fields, in order: D gene, V gene, CDR3 protein. D genes are given only for firm matches.

NA,TRBV6-6,ASSPVDRKLF
NA,TRBV14,ASRGSTDTQY
NA,TRBV7-2,ASSREPNYGYT
NA,TRBV19,ASSVYEQY
NA,TRBV2,ASRTAAFLY
NA,TRBV18,ASSAQGGELF
TRBD2,TRBV9,ASSVAGGSDNEQF
NA,TRBV28,ASSVREISPLH
TRBD2,TRBV18,ASSPGASGSWF
TRBD1,TRBV30,AWSPGQNTWNTEAF
NA,TRBV6-5,ASSRALAANYGYT
TRBD1,TRBV10-3,AISDDRGPYGYT
TRBD1,TRBV12-3/TRBV12-4,ASSARQGVYT
NA,TRBV28,ASSAPGLPQH
NA,TRBV19,ASSPTSQDEQY
TRBD2,TRBV7-9,ASSLTSGKYNEQF
TRBD1,TRBV2,ASQGQGGTEAF
NA,TRBV19,ASSGTGGNQPQH
TRBD1,TRBV6-5,ASNHPGQGAYEQY
TRBD1,TRBV13,ASSLGWTGRYEQY
NA,TRBV30,AWSVGYGNQPQH
TRBD2,TRBV4-1,ASSQARGDYIYEQY
TRBD1,TRBV5-5,ASSLFTGGPYEQF
NA,TRBV20-1,SANGYEQY
TRBD2,TRBV19,ASSTSGGGRRPYEQY
TRBD1,TRBV19,ASSIGAGQEFNQPQH
NA,TRBV11-1,ASSLAYQQMNTEAF
NA,TRBV28,ASSQGGGSGNTIY
NA,TRBV19,ASSIQGRAWYGYT
TRBD2,TRBV18,ASSGRGDNEQF
NA,TRBV7-2,ASSLRSKSSDTQY
TRBD2,TRBV4-1,ASSQGLAGDTQY
NA,TRBV4-1,ASSQDRGVPYNEQF
NA,TRBV6-5,ASKGVLRMNTEAF
NA,TRBV5-1,ASSVGLQGTVETQY
TRBD1,TRBV5-1,ASTGTENSPLH
TRBD1,TRBV4-1,ASSPTGGLNTEAF
TRBD2,TRBV30,ACQAGGSYEQY
NA,TRBV5-4,ASSLERSGANVLT
NA,TRBV28,ASSYRVTRADEQY
NA,TRBV2,ASSGGGYTEAF
NA,TRBV28,ASRTQGLNQPQH
TRBD1,TRBV28,ASITERGLVGTEAF
TRBD1,TRBV6-6,ASRSGQGLDETQY
TRBD1,TRBV28,ASTLWGQANQPQH
NA,TRBV6-5,ASCSYPYEQY
NA,TRBV4-1,ASSQEGSLYTEAF
NA,TRBV3-1/TRBV3-2,ASSPWTVLGTNEKLF
NA,TRBV18,ASSPPLRGSEQY
NA,TRBV28,ASRRAGPSSYNEQF
NA,TRBV6-6,ASTRGSGNEQF
NA,TRBV9,ASSVTMDSPLH
NA,TRBV5-6,ASSSNRPGIYGYT
TRBD1,TRBV2,ASKGQGLQAF
NA,TRBV5-6,ASSPTVEQGDYGYT